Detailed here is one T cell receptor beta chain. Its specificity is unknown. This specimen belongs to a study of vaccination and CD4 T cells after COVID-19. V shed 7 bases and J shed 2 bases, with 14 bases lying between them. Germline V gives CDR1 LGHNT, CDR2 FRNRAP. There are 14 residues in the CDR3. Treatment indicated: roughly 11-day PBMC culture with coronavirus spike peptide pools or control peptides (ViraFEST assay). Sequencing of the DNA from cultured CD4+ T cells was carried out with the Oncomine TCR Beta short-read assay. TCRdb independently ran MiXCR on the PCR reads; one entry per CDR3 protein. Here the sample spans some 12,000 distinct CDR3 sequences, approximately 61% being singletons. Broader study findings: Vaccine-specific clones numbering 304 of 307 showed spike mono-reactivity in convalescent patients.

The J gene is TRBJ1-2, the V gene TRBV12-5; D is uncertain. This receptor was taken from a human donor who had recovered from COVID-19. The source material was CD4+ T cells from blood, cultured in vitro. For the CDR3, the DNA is TGTGCTAGTGCCCTGTGGGAGGTAAACTATGGCTACACCTTC. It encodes CASALWEVNYGYTF.